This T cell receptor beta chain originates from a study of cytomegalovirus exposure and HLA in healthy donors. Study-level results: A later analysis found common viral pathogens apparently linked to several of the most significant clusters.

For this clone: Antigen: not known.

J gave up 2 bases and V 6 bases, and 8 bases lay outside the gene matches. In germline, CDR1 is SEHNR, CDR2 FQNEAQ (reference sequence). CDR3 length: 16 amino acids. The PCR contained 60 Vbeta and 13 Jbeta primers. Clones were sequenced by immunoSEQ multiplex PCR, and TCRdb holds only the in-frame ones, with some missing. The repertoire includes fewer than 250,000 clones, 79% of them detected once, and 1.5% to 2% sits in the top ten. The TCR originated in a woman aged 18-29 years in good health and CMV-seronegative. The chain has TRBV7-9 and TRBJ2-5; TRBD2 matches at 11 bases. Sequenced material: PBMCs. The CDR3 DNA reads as TGTGCCAGCAGTGATCAACTAGCGGGAGTTCAAGAGACCCAGTACTTC. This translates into CASSDQLAGVQETQYF.